These 10 T cell receptor beta chains came from one sample sequenced in a study of graft-versus-host responses after intestinal transplantation. What these receptors recognize is not known. Some clones are missing from TCRdb's copy, which holds only in-frame ones; the method was immunoSEQ multiplex PCR. The sample holds fewer than 150,000 clones; around 90% are singletons and the top ten take around 0.15%. The specimen was unstimulated CD4+ T cells sorted from spleen or lymph node cells, collected before intestinal transplant. Receptor source: a human donor who received an intestinal transplant.

The J gene is TRBJ2-2, the V gene TRBV7-9; D not certain. Germline V gene data show CDR1 as SEHNR and CDR2 as FQNEAQ (reference sequence). The V gene lost 2 bases and the J gene lost 6 bases, with 10 bases spanning the gap. The CDR3 sequence is 14 residues long. CDR3 protein: CASSLHGGAGELFF. The CDR3 DNA is TGTGCCAGCAGCTTACATGGTGGGGCCGGGGAGCTGTTTTTT.

The V call is TRBV27, the J call TRBJ2-1; possibly TRBD2 for D (6 bases). The CDR3 consists of 16 residues. Deletions cut 3 bases from V and 4 bases from J, with 16 bases between. Germline V CDR1 and CDR2: MNHEY, SMNVEV (reference sequence). This chain's CDR3 is CASSLGSGGVYNEQFF. In DNA, the CDR3 is TGTGCCAGCAGTTTGGGGTCCGGGGGAGTTTACAATGAGCAGTTCTTC.

This chain uses TRBV6-5 with TRBJ2-7, with D tentatively TRBD1 or TRBD2 (7 bases each). Germline loops: CDR1 MNHEY, CDR2 SVGAGI. This CDR3 is 14 amino acids long. Trimming removed 9 bases from V and 0 bases from J, with 15 bases in between. The CDR3 DNA is TGTGCCAGTAACAGGGGAGGGAGCTCCTACGAGCAGTACTTC. This codes for CASNRGGSSYEQYF.

The V call is TRBV5-1, the J call TRBJ1-4; 11 bases are shared with TRBD1. This CDR3 region has 18 residues. The V gene end was trimmed by 5 bases and the J gene end by 3 bases; junction bases not matched to a gene: 12. Germline CDR1 is SGHRS and CDR2 is YFSETQ. The CDR3 region is CASSPGTGGIIANEKLFF. The DNA of the CDR3 is TGCGCCAGCAGTCCCGGGACAGGGGGTATAATTGCTAATGAAAAACTGTTTTTT.

In its sample, this clone was seen a few times. The chain uses TRBV10-3 and TRBJ2-2; 8 bases match TRBD2. CDR1 and CDR2 from the germline V gene are ENHRY and SYGVKD. Germline trimming cut 6 bases from V and 1 base from J; bases unmatched to any gene: 1. The CDR3 runs to 14 residues. In DNA, the CDR3 is TGTGCCATCAGGGCGGGGGGGAACACCGGGGAGCTGTTTTTT. Its translation is CAIRAGGNTGELFF.

The chain has TRBV9 and TRBJ2-3; possible D gene TRBD1, 6 bases. The CDR3 runs to 17 residues. V lost 0 bases, J lost 0 bases, and 14 bases lay in between. Germline V CDR1 and CDR2: SGDLS, YYNGEE. The DNA for the CDR3 is TGTGCCAGCAGCGTAGGTTACAGGGAGCGGAGCACAGATACGCAGTATTTT. Its protein is CASSVGYRERSTDTQYF.

The genes are TRBV7-2 and TRBJ2-3, with a tentative D call TRBD1 (5 bases). The CDR3 has 14 amino acids. Trimming took off 6 bases at V and 2 bases at J, with 12 bases between the two ends. Per germline, CDR1 SGHTA and CDR2 FQGNSA. This CDR3 reads CASSPGHSTDTQYF. In nucleotides, the CDR3 is TGTGCCAGCAGTCCAGGGCACTCCACAGATACGCAGTATTTT. The entire variable domain, with the rest obtained from reference TRBV7-2 and TRBJ2-3, is as follows: GAGVSQSPSNKVTEKGKDVELRCDPISGHTALYWYRQSLGQGLEFLIYFQGNSAPDKSGLPSDRFSAERTGGSVSTLTIQRTQQEDSAVYLCASSPGHSTDTQYFGPGTRLTVL.

This chain joins TRBV6-5 and TRBJ2-7; the match to TRBD1 covers 9 bases. In germline, CDR1 is MNHEY, CDR2 SVGAGI. The CDR3 loop spans 14 amino acids. V shed 7 bases, J shed 6 bases, and the junction held 10 bases outside the gene matches. CDR3 DNA: TGTGCCAGCATGAAACCGGGACAGGGTGTCGAGCAGTACTTC. Translating gives CASMKPGQGVEQYF.

The chain combines TRBV25-1 with TRBJ2-3; unclear D gene. Per germline, CDR1 MGHDK and CDR2 SYGVNS. The CDR3 consists of 10 residues. V lost 6 bases and J lost 9, with 7 bases in between. CDR3 nucleotides: TGTGCCAGCAGGATAAGCACGCAGTATTTT. This gives the protein CASRISTQYF.

The V call is TRBV27, the J call TRBJ1-2; TRBD1 agrees at 12 bases. Germline CDR1 is MNHEY and CDR2 is SMNVEV (reference sequence). The ends lost 3 bases at V and 3 bases at J; junction bases unmatched: 8. The CDR3 is 17 amino acids. The CDR3 loop reads CASSFFGTGGADYGYTF. The CDR3 coding sequence is TGTGCCAGCAGTTTTTTTGGGACAGGGGGCGCGGACTATGGCTACACCTTC.